The clone carrying this T cell receptor (beta chain) was seen a handful of times. Its antigen is undetermined. The data derive from a study of T cells after yellow fever vaccination. For the study at large: Some fractions had low cell numbers, and these were prepared with SMART-Seq v4 Ultra Low Input. General study results and limits: Most primary-vaccination clones reappeared after the booster (96% CD4, roughly 88% CD8).

MiXCR, applied by TCRdb to the 5' RACE reads, yields one record per CDR3 protein. The data contain roughly 170,000 distinct CDR3 sequences, about a tenth of them singletons. Germline-derived CDR1 and CDR2 are LGHNA and YNFKEQ. The CDR3 contains 17 residues. The ends lost 0 bases at V and 2 bases at J; junction bases unmatched: 10. The sequences come from CD8+ T cells sorted from PBMCs, collected 45 days after the yellow fever booster vaccination. This chain joins TRBV4-2 and TRBJ2-7; 7 bases fit TRBD2. This sequence originates from a man between 18 and 29 years old who received the YFV17D yellow fever vaccine. CDR3 protein: CASSQDPPERETYEQYF. DNA of the CDR3: TGTGCCAGCAGCCAAGATCCCCCTGAGCGGGAAACCTACGAGCAGTACTTC.